Each of the 11 T cell receptor beta chains below was sequenced from the same sample in a study of a mutant IDH1 vaccine in newly diagnosed glioma. The time point: week 11, during vaccination. A 20-mer mutant IDH1 peptide at 300 ug was injected subcutaneously with topical imiquimod. Their antigens are not known. Sequencing was performed with immunoSEQ multiplex PCR; in TCRdb, only in-frame clones are kept and a portion is missing. This sample has 60,000 to 75,000 clones, with about 84% found just once. The specimen was PBMCs, collected from a glioma patient whose treatment included an IDH1 peptide vaccine. Receptor source: a man younger than 45 with glioma.

The CDR3 region has the DNA TGCGCCAGCAGCGAAAGTCCCCGATACTCTGGAAACACCATATATTTT. Its protein is CASSESPRYSGNTIYF. This chain connects TRBV4-1 to TRBJ1-3; D not resolved. V shed 5 bases and J shed 0 bases, with 14 bases lying between them. This CDR3 spans 16 amino acids. Germline lookup yields CDR1 MGHRA and CDR2 YSYEKL.

The V gene is TRBV27, the J gene TRBJ2-1, with 15 positions matching TRBD2. The CDR3 totals 18 residues. The germline V gene encodes CDR1 MNHEY and CDR2 SMNVEV (reference sequence). The trim removed 8 bases at V and 6 bases at J, leaving 14 bases unmatched. This CDR3 is CASAGLAGGPIVGNEQFF. CDR3 nucleotides: TGTGCCAGCGCCGGACTAGCGGGGGGGCCGATCGTAGGCAATGAGCAGTTCTTC.

This clone was recorded a few times. V is TRBV28 and J is TRBJ2-2; either TRBD1 or TRBD2 may fit D (5 bases each). Germline CDR1 reads MDHEN; CDR2 reads SYDVKM. The CDR3 runs 13 residues. Trimming stripped 10 bases from V and 3 bases from J, with 12 bases between. The CDR3 loop is CAIRGPHTGELFF. The CDR3 DNA sequence: TGTGCCATCCGGGGACCGCACACCGGGGAGCTGTTTTTT.

The chain combines TRBV29-1 with TRBJ2-5; 10 nucleotides align to TRBD2. Germline V lookup: CDR1 SQVTM, CDR2 ANQGSEA. CDR3 size: 15 residues. Germline trimming cut 4 bases from V and 1 base from J; bases unmatched to any gene: 6. The CDR3 reads CSVGFRTSGQETQYF. The CDR3 DNA sequence: TGCAGCGTTGGTTTCAGGACTAGCGGCCAAGAGACCCAGTACTTC.

This sequence joins TRBV7-6 and TRBJ2-2, with D possibly being TRBD2 (5 bases). Germline values: CDR1 SGHVS, CDR2 FNYEAQ. The CDR3 covers 15 residues. The germline V and J ends were trimmed by 1 base and 4 bases, with 10 bases remaining between them. CDR3 in DNA: TGTGCCAGCAGCTTAGGAGGAGGCATCACCGGGGAGCTGTTTTTT. As protein: CASSLGGGITGELFF.

The V and J genes are TRBV6-5 and TRBJ2-2; D may correspond to TRBD1 or TRBD2 (5 bases each). V lost 5 bases, J lost 2 bases, and 12 bases lay in between. The germline V gene encodes CDR1 MNHEY and CDR2 SVGAGI. The CDR3 contains 15 residues. CDR3 nucleotide sequence: TGTGCCAGCAGTCTGAGGGACCCTAACACCGGGGAGCTGTTTTTT. Translated: CASSLRDPNTGELFF.

The chain recombines TRBV29-1 with TRBJ1-3; perhaps TRBD1 as D (5 bases). Germline V gene data show CDR1 as SQVTM and CDR2 as ANQGSEA. With 6 bases removed from V and 0 bases from J, the gap between germline ends came to 18 bases. This CDR3 contains 16 residues. This CDR3 reads CSVLLTDTYSGNTIYF. As DNA, the CDR3 is TGCAGCGTCCTACTAACGGACACTTACTCTGGAAACACCATATATTTT.

This chain links TRBV4-1 with TRBJ1-6, with a tentative D call TRBD1 (6 bases). Germline V gene sequence: CDR1 MGHRA, CDR2 YSYEKL. CDR3 length equals 17 residues. V gave up 3 bases and J gave up 5 bases, with 17 bases separating them. The CDR3 region is CASSHVGTGAHNSPLHF. CDR3 bases: TGCGCCAGCAGCCACGTAGGAACGGGGGCTCATAATTCACCCCTCCACTTT.

This chain connects TRBV30 to TRBJ2-7; D could derive from TRBD1 or TRBD2 (5 bases each). The germline CDR1 and CDR2 sequences are GTSNPN and SVGIG (reference sequence). This CDR3 is 15 amino acids long. V gave up 3 bases and J gave up 3 bases, with 18 bases separating them. The CDR3 region has the DNA TGTGCCTGGAGCGCAGGGTCGGGAACTTACTACGAGCAGTACTTC. This translates into CAWSAGSGTYYEQYF.

The chain combines TRBV19 with TRBJ2-7; 9 bases fit TRBD1. CDR1 is LNHDA, CDR2 SQIVND, per germline (reference sequence). This CDR3 contains 14 residues. The V and J ends lost 6 bases and 7 bases, in that order; junction bases with no gene match: 10. The CDR3 DNA is TGTGCCAGTAGCCTTGGGACAGGGCGAGGGGAGCAGTACTTC. Translating gives CASSLGTGRGEQYF.

The gene calls are TRBV27 and TRBJ2-5, with TRBD2 as a possible D gene (6 bases). The CDR3 loop spans 16 amino acids. CDR1 is MNHEY and CDR2 is SMNVEV in the germline V gene (reference sequence). Trimming shortened V by 1 base and J by 0 bases, and 12 bases separated the two germline ends. The CDR3 nucleotides read TGTGCCAGCAGTTTATGGTCGGGGACTCACCAAGAGACCCAGTACTTC. Translation gives CASSLWSGTHQETQYF.